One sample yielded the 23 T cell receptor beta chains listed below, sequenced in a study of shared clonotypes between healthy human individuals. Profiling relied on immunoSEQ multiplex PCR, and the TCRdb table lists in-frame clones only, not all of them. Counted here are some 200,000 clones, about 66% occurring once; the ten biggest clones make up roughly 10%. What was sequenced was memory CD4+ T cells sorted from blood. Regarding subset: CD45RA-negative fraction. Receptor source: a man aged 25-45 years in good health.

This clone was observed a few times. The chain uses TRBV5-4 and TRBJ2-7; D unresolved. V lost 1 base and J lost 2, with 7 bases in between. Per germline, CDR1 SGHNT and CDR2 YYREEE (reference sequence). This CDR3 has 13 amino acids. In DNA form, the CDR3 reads TGTGCCAGCAGCTTGTACCGGGCCTACGAGCAGTACTTC. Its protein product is CASSLYRAYEQYF. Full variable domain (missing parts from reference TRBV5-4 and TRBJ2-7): ETGVTQSPTHLIKTRGQQVTLRCSSQSGHNTVSWYQQALGQGPQFIFQYYREEENGRGNFPPRFSGLQFPNYSSELNVNALELDDSALYLCASSLYRAYEQYFGPGTRLTVT.

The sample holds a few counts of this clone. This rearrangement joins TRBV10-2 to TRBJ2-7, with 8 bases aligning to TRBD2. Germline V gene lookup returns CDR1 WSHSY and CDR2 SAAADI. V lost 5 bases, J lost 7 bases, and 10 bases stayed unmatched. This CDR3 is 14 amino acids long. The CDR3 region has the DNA TGCGCCAGCAGTCCTCCGGGACTAGTATTTGAGCAGTACTTC. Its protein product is CASSPPGLVFEQYF.

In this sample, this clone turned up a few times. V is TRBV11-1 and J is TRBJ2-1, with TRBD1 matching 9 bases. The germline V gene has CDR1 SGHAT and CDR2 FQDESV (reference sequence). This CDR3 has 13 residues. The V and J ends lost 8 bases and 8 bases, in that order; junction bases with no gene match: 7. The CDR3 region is CASGPGQGYEQFF. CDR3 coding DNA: TGTGCCAGCGGCCCGGGACAGGGATATGAGCAGTTCTTC.

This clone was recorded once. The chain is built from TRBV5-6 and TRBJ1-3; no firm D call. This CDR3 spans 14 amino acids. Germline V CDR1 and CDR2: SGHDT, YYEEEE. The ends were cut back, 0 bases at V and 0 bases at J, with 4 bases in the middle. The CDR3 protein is CASSLAGSGNTIYF. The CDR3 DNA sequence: TGTGCCAGCAGCTTGGCAGGCTCTGGAAACACCATATATTTT.

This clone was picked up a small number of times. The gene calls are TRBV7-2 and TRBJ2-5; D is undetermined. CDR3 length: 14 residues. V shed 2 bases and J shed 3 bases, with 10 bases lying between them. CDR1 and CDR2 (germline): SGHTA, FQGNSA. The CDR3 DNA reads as TGTGCCAGCAGCTTATATGCTGGTGAAGAGACCCAGTACTTC. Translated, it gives CASSLYAGEETQYF.

The CDR3 DNA follows: TGTGCCAGCAGTAGACCAATCCAAGAGACCCAGTACTTC. This sequence encodes CASSRPIQETQYF. This chain uses TRBV28 with TRBJ2-5, with D unclear. In germline, CDR1 is MDHEN, CDR2 SYDVKM. The CDR3 is 13 residues long. V shed 5 bases and J shed 1 base, with 8 bases lying between them.

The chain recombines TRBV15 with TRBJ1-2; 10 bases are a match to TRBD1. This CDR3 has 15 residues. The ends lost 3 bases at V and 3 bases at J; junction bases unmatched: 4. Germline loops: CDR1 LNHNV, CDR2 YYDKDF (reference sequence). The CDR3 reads CATSSRDRGDYGYTF. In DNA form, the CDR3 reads TGTGCCACCAGCAGCCGGGACAGGGGAGACTATGGCTACACCTTC.

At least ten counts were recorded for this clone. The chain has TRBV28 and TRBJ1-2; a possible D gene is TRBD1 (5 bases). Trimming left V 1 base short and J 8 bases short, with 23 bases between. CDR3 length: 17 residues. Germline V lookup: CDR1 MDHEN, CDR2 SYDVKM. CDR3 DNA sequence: TGTGCCAGCAGTTTATCCGATGCCTCCGGGGCCAGGACGGGCTACACCTTC. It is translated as CASSLSDASGARTGYTF.

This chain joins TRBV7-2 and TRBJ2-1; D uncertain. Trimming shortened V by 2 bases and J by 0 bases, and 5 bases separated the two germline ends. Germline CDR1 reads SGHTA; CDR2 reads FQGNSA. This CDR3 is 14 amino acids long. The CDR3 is CASSLSSSYNEQFF. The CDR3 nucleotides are TGTGCCAGCAGCTTATCTAGCTCCTACAATGAGCAGTTCTTC.

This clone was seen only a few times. The CDR3 DNA reads TGTGCCTGGAGTCACGCCGGGACAGGAAAAAGTCAGCCCCAGCATTTT. Protein: CAWSHAGTGKSQPQHF. This chain connects TRBV30 to TRBJ1-5; 8 nucleotides agree with TRBD1. V shed 2 bases, J shed 6 bases, and the junction held 12 bases outside the gene matches. Germline CDR1 is GTSNPN and CDR2 is SVGIG (reference sequence). This CDR3 contains 16 residues.

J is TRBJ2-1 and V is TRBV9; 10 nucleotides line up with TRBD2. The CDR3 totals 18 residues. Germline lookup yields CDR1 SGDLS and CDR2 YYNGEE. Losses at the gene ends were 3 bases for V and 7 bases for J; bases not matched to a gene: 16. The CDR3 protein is CASSAALGSGRAGNEQFF. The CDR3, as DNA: TGTGCCAGCAGCGCCGCACTAGGGAGCGGGAGGGCAGGGAATGAGCAGTTCTTC. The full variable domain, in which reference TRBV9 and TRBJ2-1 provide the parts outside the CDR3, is DSGVTQTPKHLITATGQRVTLRCSPRSGDLSVYWYQQSLDQGLQFLIQYYNGEERAKGNILERFSAQQFPDLHSELNLSSLELGDSALYFCASSAALGSGRAGNEQFFGPGTRLTVL.

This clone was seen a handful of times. The CDR3 nucleotides are TGTGCCAGCAGCTTAGGCCTCAAGGGTACCGGGGAGCTGTTTTTT. This gives the protein CASSLGLKGTGELFF. The chain uses TRBV13 and TRBJ2-2; D is unresolved. This CDR3 spans 15 amino acids. Germline V gene data show CDR1 as PRHDT and CDR2 as FYEKMQ (reference sequence). The V end was cut by 0 bases, the J end by 5 bases, with 10 bases between.

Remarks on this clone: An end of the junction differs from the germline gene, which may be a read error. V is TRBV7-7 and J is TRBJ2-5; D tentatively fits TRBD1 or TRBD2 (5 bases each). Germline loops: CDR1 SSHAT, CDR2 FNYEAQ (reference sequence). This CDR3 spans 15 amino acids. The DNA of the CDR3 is TGTGCTAGCAGCTTAGATGTGGGGACCCAAGAGACCCAGTACTTC. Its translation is CASSLDVGTQETQYF.

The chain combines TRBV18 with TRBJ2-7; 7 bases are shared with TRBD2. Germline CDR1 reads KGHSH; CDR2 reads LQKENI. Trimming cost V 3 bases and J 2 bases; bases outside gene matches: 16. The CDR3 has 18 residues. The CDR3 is CASSPRGGSTGSTYEQYF. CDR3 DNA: TGTGCCAGCTCACCCCGGGGCGGGAGTACTGGTTCAACCTACGAGCAGTACTTC.

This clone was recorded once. The CDR3 DNA reads as TGTGCCAGCAACCCGGGACGGGCGAACACCGGGGAGCTGTTTTTT. Translating it yields CASNPGRANTGELFF. The chain employs TRBV28 and TRBJ2-2; either TRBD1 or TRBD2 may fit D (5 bases each). The germline V gene has CDR1 MDHEN and CDR2 SYDVKM. The CDR3 is 15 residues long. The V gene lost 7 bases and the J gene lost 0 bases, with 12 bases spanning the gap.

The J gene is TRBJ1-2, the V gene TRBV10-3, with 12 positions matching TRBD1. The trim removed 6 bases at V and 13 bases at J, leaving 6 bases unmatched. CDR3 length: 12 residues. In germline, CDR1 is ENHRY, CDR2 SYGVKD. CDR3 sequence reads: CAIRPGQGASTF. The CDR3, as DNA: TGTGCCATCAGGCCGGGACAGGGGGCCAGCACCTTC.

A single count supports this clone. For the CDR3, the DNA is TGTGCCAGCAGGGAGACCGGGACTAGCGGGAGGTTACCGTTCTTC. It codes for CASRETGTSGRLPFF. This rearrangement joins TRBV2 to TRBJ2-1, with 15 bases matching TRBD2. The CDR3 loop spans 15 amino acids. Losses at the gene ends were 6 bases for V and 15 bases for J; bases not matched to a gene: 12. Germline CDR1 reads SNHLY; CDR2 reads FYNNEI.

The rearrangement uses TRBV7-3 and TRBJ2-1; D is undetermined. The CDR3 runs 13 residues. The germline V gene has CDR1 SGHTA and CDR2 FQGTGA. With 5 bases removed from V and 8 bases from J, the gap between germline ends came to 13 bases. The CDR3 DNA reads TGTGCCAGCAGCGCAGCGTCTGTCCATGAGCAGTTCTTC. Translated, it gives CASSAASVHEQFF.

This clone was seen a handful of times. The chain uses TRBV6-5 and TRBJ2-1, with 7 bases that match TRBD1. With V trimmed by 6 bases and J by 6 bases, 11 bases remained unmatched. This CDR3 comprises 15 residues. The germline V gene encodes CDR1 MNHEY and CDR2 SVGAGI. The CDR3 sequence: CASRLTGVTSNEQFF. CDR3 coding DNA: TGTGCCAGCAGACTAACAGGGGTAACGAGCAATGAGCAGTTCTTC.

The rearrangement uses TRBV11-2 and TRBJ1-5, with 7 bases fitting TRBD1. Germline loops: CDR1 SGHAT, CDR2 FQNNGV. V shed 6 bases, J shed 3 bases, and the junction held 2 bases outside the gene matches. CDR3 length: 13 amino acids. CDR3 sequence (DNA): TGTGCCAGCAGTCAGGGGGACAATCAGCCCCAGCATTTT. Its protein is CASSQGDNQPQHF. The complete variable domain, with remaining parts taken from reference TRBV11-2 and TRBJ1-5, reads EAGVAQSPRYKIIEKRQSVAFWCNPISGHATLYWYQQILGQGPKLLIQFQNNGVVDDSQLPKDRFSAERLKGVDSTLKIQPAKLEDSAVYLCASSQGDNQPQHFGDGTRLSIL.

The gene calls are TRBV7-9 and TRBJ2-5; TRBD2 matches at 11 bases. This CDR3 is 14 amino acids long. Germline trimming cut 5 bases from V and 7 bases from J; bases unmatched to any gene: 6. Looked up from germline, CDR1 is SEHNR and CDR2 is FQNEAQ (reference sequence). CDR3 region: CASSQTSGVVTQYF. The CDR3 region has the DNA TGTGCCAGCAGCCAGACTAGCGGGGTAGTGACCCAGTACTTC.

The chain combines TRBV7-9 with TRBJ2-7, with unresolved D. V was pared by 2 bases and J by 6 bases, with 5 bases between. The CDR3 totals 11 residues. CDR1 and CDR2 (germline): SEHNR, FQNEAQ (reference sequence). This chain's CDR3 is CASSLWGEQYF. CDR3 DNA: TGTGCCAGCAGCTTATGGGGCGAGCAGTACTTC.

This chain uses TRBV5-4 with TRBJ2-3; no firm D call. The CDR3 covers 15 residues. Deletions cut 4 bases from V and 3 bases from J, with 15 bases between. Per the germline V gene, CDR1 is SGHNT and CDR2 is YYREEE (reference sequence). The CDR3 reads CASSLLQSQTDTQYF. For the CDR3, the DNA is TGTGCCAGCAGCCTTCTGCAGAGTCAGACAGATACGCAGTATTTT.